The 18 T cell receptor beta chains below all came from one sample that was sequenced in a study of identical twins. Each CDR3 protein is one row after TCRdb ran MiXCR on the 5' RACE reads. The table has under 450,000 distinct CDR3 sequences, approximately 17% seen once. The sample consisted of naive T cells sorted from blood. Receptors originate from a man between 50 and 59 years old in good health.

This clonotype showed up just a few times. This rearrangement joins TRBV12-3 or TRBV12-4 to TRBJ1-2; D remains unclear. The CDR3 contains 13 residues. The V and J ends lost 7 bases and 6 bases respectively, with 15 bases between them. The CDR3 loop reads CASTLDGLDGYTF. CDR3 bases: TGTGCCAGCACCTTGGACGGGCTCGATGGCTACACCTTC.

This clonotype was detected a few times. V and J are TRBV20-1 and TRBJ1-2; 8 bases are a match to TRBD1. V was pared by 0 bases and J by 7 bases, with 4 bases of the junction left unmatched. Germline CDR1 DFQATT, CDR2 SNEGSKA (reference sequence). The length of the CDR3 is 13 residues. The CDR3 bases are TGCAGTGCTAGAGATCAGGGGGCGGGTGGCTACACCTTC. Translating gives CSARDQGAGGYTF.

This clonotype has just a few counts. The rearrangement uses TRBV5-1 and TRBJ2-7; possibly TRBD2 for D (6 bases). There are 14 residues in the CDR3. The V end lost 0 bases, the J end lost 6 bases, and 13 bases lay between the germline ends. Per the germline V gene, CDR1 is SGHRS and CDR2 is YFSETQ. The CDR3 here is CASSLGGAGGEQYF. The CDR3 DNA reads TGCGCCAGCAGCTTGGGCGGGGCCGGGGGCGAGCAGTACTTC.

This chain links TRBV11-2 with TRBJ2-7; D remains ambiguous. V lost 2 bases and J 1 base, leaving 12 bases between the germline ends. Germline V lookup: CDR1 SGHAT, CDR2 FQNNGV. CDR3 size: 15 residues. The CDR3 DNA is TGTGCCAGCAGCTTACGTCCCGAGTATTCCTACGAGCAGTACTTC. Encoded protein: CASSLRPEYSYEQYF.

This clonotype has a handful of counts. The chain carries TRBV4-1 and TRBJ1-3, with 8 bases aligning to TRBD1. V lost 0 bases to trimming and J lost 2 bases; unmatched junction nucleotides: 6. The CDR3 length is 17 residues. CDR1 is MGHRA and CDR2 is YSYEKL in the germline V gene. CDR3 amino acids: CASSQEKDRVAGNTIYF. The CDR3 DNA reads TGCGCCAGCAGCCAAGAGAAGGACAGGGTGGCTGGAAACACCATATATTTT.

This clonotype has a handful of counts. This chain links TRBV12-3 or TRBV12-4 with TRBJ1-3; D is perhaps TRBD1 (6 bases). V lost 2 bases to trimming and J lost 0 bases, with 8 bases between them. The CDR3 consists of 15 residues. The chain's CDR3 is CASSLRGDSGNTIYF. The CDR3 nucleotides read TGTGCCAGCAGTTTAAGGGGGGACTCTGGAAACACCATATATTTT.

This clonotype was found a few times. This rearrangement joins TRBV6-5 to TRBJ2-7, with 10 bases fitting TRBD2. Trimming took 1 base from V and 3 from J; bases not matched to a gene: 0. CDR1 and CDR2 from the germline V gene are MNHEY and SVGAGI. CDR3 length: 14 residues. The CDR3 loop reads CASSYWTSGYEQYF. The CDR3 coding sequence is TGTGCCAGCAGTTACTGGACTAGCGGCTACGAGCAGTACTTC.

This clonotype occurred many times. The chain recombines TRBV29-1 with TRBJ2-3; tentatively, D is TRBD1 (6 bases). Germline values: CDR1 SQVTM, CDR2 ANQGSEA. There are 12 residues in the CDR3. The V and J ends lost 4 bases and 8 bases respectively, with 13 bases between them. CDR3 loop: CSVGAGVGTQYF. CDR3 coding DNA: TGCAGCGTTGGGGCAGGGGTCGGTACGCAGTATTTT.

This clonotype was seen at least ten times. This chain connects TRBV28 to TRBJ1-5; no definite D call. CDR1 is MDHEN, CDR2 SYDVKM, per germline. This CDR3 comprises 15 residues. V shed 5 bases and J shed 0 bases, with 11 bases lying between them. The CDR3 sequence: CASSLVTDSNQPQHF. The CDR3 coding sequence is TGTGCCAGCAGTCTTGTGACGGATAGCAATCAGCCCCAGCATTTT.

The gene calls are TRBV7-2 and TRBJ2-1; 8 bases line up with TRBD2. Trimming removed 5 bases from V and 4 bases from J; junction bases left unmatched: 7. Germline CDR1 is SGHTA and CDR2 is FQGNSA. The CDR3 extends over 15 amino acids. CDR3 in amino acids: CASSPRSGGYNEQFF. In nucleotides, the CDR3 is TGTGCCAGCAGCCCGCGGAGCGGGGGATACAATGAGCAGTTCTTC.

The sample holds a few counts of this clonotype. The chain combines TRBV7-8 with TRBJ2-1; D is possibly TRBD1 or TRBD2 (5 bases each). CDR3 length: 13 residues. Germline V gene lookup returns CDR1 SGHVS and CDR2 FQNEAQ. Trimming stripped 2 bases from V and 9 bases from J, with 11 bases between. The chain's CDR3 is CASSLFGTGEQFF. The CDR3 region has the DNA TGTGCCAGCAGCTTATTCGGGACGGGTGAGCAGTTCTTC.

This sequence joins TRBV7-9 and TRBJ2-7, with D perhaps given as TRBD1 or TRBD2 (5 bases each). The CDR3 loop spans 17 amino acids. Trimming removed 5 bases from V and 3 bases from J, with 23 bases in between. CDR1 is SEHNR and CDR2 is FQNEAQ in the germline V gene (reference sequence). The CDR3 here is CASSPTRGLDNYYEQYF. DNA for the CDR3: TGTGCCAGCAGCCCAACTCGGGGTTTGGACAACTACTACGAGCAGTACTTC.

This clonotype was detected many times. The chain carries TRBV19 and TRBJ1-5; 8 bases match TRBD1. The CDR3 loop spans 16 amino acids. CDR1 is LNHDA, CDR2 SQIVND, per germline (reference sequence). V was pared by 6 bases and J by 4 bases, with 11 bases of the junction left unmatched. CDR3 residues: CASRRQGLRLNQPQHF. Here the CDR3 DNA reads TGTGCCAGTAGGCGACAGGGGCTTCGGCTAAATCAGCCCCAGCATTTT.

In this sample, this clonotype turned up many times. The CDR3 loop is CASSSAGLGDTQYF. The CDR3 coding sequence is TGTGCCAGCAGTTCAGCAGGCCTGGGGGATACGCAGTATTTT. V and J are TRBV28 and TRBJ2-3, with D unresolved. Deletions cut 4 bases from V and 6 bases from J, with 14 bases between. The CDR3 has 14 residues. Germline CDR1 and CDR2: MDHEN and SYDVKM.

This clonotype has ten or more counts. The chain combines TRBV15 with TRBJ2-2, with 8 bases lining up with TRBD1. Germline V CDR1 and CDR2: LNHNV, YYDKDF (reference sequence). CDR3 size: 14 residues. V shed 4 bases and J 6 bases; nucleotides not matched to a gene: 4. The CDR3 loop is CATSTKQGAGELFF. Here the CDR3 DNA reads TGTGCCACCAGCACAAAACAGGGGGCCGGGGAGCTGTTTTTT.

The chain uses TRBV29-1 and TRBJ2-1; D is tentatively TRBD1 or TRBD2 (6 bases each). V lost 7 bases to trimming and J lost 0 bases, with 16 bases between them. Germline CDR1 and CDR2: SQVTM and ANQGSEA. CDR3 length equals 15 residues. In nucleotides, the CDR3 is TGCAGCGCCCCGGTGGGGGGCAGCTCCTACAATGAGCAGTTCTTC. Its protein is CSAPVGGSSYNEQFF.

The chain employs TRBV7-7 and TRBJ2-3; D might be TRBD1 (5 bases). The length of the CDR3 is 15 residues. Deletions cut 1 base from V and 3 bases from J, with 11 bases between. Germline CDR1 SSHAT, CDR2 FNYEAQ (reference sequence). The CDR3 reads CASSLGRVGTDTQYF. DNA for the CDR3: TGTGCCAGCAGCTTAGGCAGGGTCGGGACAGATACGCAGTATTTT.

This clonotype appeared a few times. This chain joins TRBV5-1 and TRBJ1-1; D uncertain. Germline V gene lookup returns CDR1 SGHRS and CDR2 YFSETQ. V dropped 4 bases and J dropped 1 base, with 8 bases sitting between them. CDR3 length: 13 residues. The CDR3 bases are TGCGCCAGCAGCCCTACACCGAACACTGAAGCTTTCTTT. Its translation is CASSPTPNTEAFF.